This is a list of T cell receptor beta chains from one sample in a study of blood T cell repertoires in COVID-19. Only in-frame clones appear in the TCRdb table, and some are missing; sequencing was by immunoSEQ multiplex PCR. The sample includes 95,000 to 110,000 clones, over 70% seen only once; the top ten take roughly 15%. Sequencing used peripheral blood. Source of these receptors: a middle-aged man with acute or convalescent COVID-19. CDR3s include the opening cysteine and the closing phenylalanine or tryptophan. Each record gives: CDR3 length, J gene, V gene, clone size, D gene, CDR3 DNA, CDR3 protein. D genes are given only for firm matches. Some rows have no size entry. The others give once, few or many, or a class for an expanded clone.

CDR3 length: 17
J gene: TRBJ2-3
V gene: TRBV4-1
clone size: once
D gene: TRBD2
CDR3 DNA: TGCGCCAGCAGCCAAGCACCGACTAGCGGGACAACAGATACGCAGTATTTT
CDR3 protein: CASSQAPTSGTTDTQYF

CDR3 length: 13
J gene: TRBJ2-7
V gene: TRBV30
clone size: .
D gene: TRBD2
CDR3 DNA: TGTGCCTGGAGGGGACTAGCGGGATACGAGCAGTACTTC
CDR3 protein: CAWRGLAGYEQYF

CDR3 length: 15
J gene: TRBJ2-1
V gene: TRBV2
clone size: .
D gene: TRBD1
CDR3 DNA: TGTGCCAGCAGTGAAATAGGACAGGGGGCGGGCGAGCAGTTCTTC
CDR3 protein: CASSEIGQGAGEQFF

CDR3 length: 13
J gene: TRBJ2-2
V gene: TRBV27
clone size: once
D gene: .
CDR3 DNA: TGTGCCAGCCAGGCAGACAACACCGGGGAGCTGTTTTTT
CDR3 protein: CASQADNTGELFF

CDR3 length: 16
J gene: TRBJ2-3
V gene: TRBV27
clone size: .
D gene: TRBD2
CDR3 DNA: TGTGCCAGCAGTAGGACTAGCGGGAGGGCAACAGATACGCAGTATTTT
CDR3 protein: CASSRTSGRATDTQYF

CDR3 length: 16
J gene: TRBJ2-5
V gene: TRBV15
clone size: .
D gene: .
CDR3 DNA: TGTGCCACCAGCAGAGATCCCCAGGGGATGTCGGAGACCCAGTACTTC
CDR3 protein: CATSRDPQGMSETQYF

CDR3 length: 18
J gene: TRBJ1-3
V gene: TRBV30
clone size: .
D gene: TRBD1
CDR3 DNA: TGTGCCTGGGGGGGAGGACAGGGGAATCTAGGGCCTGGAAACACCATATATTTT
CDR3 protein: CAWGGGQGNLGPGNTIYF

CDR3 length: 14
J gene: TRBJ1-2
V gene: TRBV7-9
clone size: .
D gene: TRBD1
CDR3 DNA: TGTGCCAGCAGCTTAAAGGGGGCGCAGGGTGGCTACACCTTC
CDR3 protein: CASSLKGAQGGYTF

CDR3 length: 13
J gene: TRBJ2-4
V gene: TRBV6-1
clone size: .
D gene: TRBD2
CDR3 DNA: TGTGCCAGCAGTGAAGCGCGGGGGGGCATTCAGTACTTC
CDR3 protein: CASSEARGGIQYF

CDR3 length: 15
J gene: TRBJ2-7
V gene: TRBV7-2
clone size: .
D gene: TRBD2
CDR3 DNA: TGTGCCAGCAGCATAGCGGGGGGAGTCTCCTACGAGCAGTACTTC
CDR3 protein: CASSIAGGVSYEQYF

CDR3 length: 23
J gene: TRBJ2-1
V gene: TRBV23-1
clone size: .
D gene: TRBD2
CDR3 DNA: TGCGCCAGCAATAACCCGGACACGATGTCCGACCCTAGCGGGACAATGAACGTCGATGAGCAGTTCTTC
CDR3 protein: CASNNPDTMSDPSGTMNVDEQFF

CDR3 length: 15
J gene: TRBJ1-3
V gene: TRBV4-1
clone size: .
D gene: .
CDR3 DNA: TGCGCCAGCAGCTCAGGCCCCTTGCCTGGAAACACCATATATTTT
CDR3 protein: CASSSGPLPGNTIYF

CDR3 length: 16
J gene: TRBJ2-7
V gene: TRBV27
clone size: .
D gene: .
CDR3 DNA: TGTGCCAGCAAACCCTTCTTCGAGACAGGGCGGGGCGAGCAGTACTTC
CDR3 protein: CASKPFFETGRGEQYF

CDR3 length: 13
J gene: TRBJ2-1
V gene: TRBV29-1
clone size: .
D gene: .
CDR3 DNA: TGCAGCGTTGATAACCTGGGAGGCCATGAGCAGTTCTTC
CDR3 protein: CSVDNLGGHEQFF

CDR3 length: 13
J gene: TRBJ1-6
V gene: TRBV14
clone size: .
D gene: .
CDR3 DNA: TGTGCCAGCAGCCAACAAAGCAATTCACCCCTCCACTTT
CDR3 protein: CASSQQSNSPLHF

CDR3 length: 13
J gene: TRBJ1-2
V gene: TRBV7-9
clone size: .
D gene: TRBD1
CDR3 DNA: TGTGCCAGCAGCTTAGTACAGGGGTATGGCTACACCTTC
CDR3 protein: CASSLVQGYGYTF

CDR3 length: 14
J gene: TRBJ2-7
V gene: TRBV9
clone size: few
D gene: TRBD2
CDR3 DNA: TGTGCCAGCAGCACCGGGACTAGCGGCTACGAGCAGTACTTC
CDR3 protein: CASSTGTSGYEQYF

CDR3 length: 14
J gene: TRBJ1-5
V gene: TRBV19
clone size: .
D gene: .
CDR3 DNA: TGTGCCAGTACCCCGGGGGGTACCAATCAGCCCCAGCATTTT
CDR3 protein: CASTPGGTNQPQHF

CDR3 length: 15
J gene: TRBJ2-1
V gene: TRBV7-6
clone size: .
D gene: TRBD2
CDR3 DNA: TGTGCCAGCAGCCCCGGCGGGGGCTCCTACAATGAGCAGTTCTTC
CDR3 protein: CASSPGGGSYNEQFF

CDR3 length: 15
J gene: TRBJ2-1
V gene: TRBV19
clone size: .
D gene: TRBD2
CDR3 DNA: TGTGCCAGTAAAGGCTGGGCGGGAGACTACAATGAGCAGTTCTTC
CDR3 protein: CASKGWAGDYNEQFF

CDR3 length: 16
J gene: TRBJ2-1
V gene: TRBV19
clone size: once
D gene: TRBD2
CDR3 DNA: TGTGCCAGTAGTATCTTTGGAGCGGGGCTGTACAATGAGCAGTTCTTC
CDR3 protein: CASSIFGAGLYNEQFF

CDR3 length: 15
J gene: TRBJ2-1
V gene: TRBV7-9
clone size: .
D gene: TRBD2
CDR3 DNA: TGTGCCAGCAGCTTGGGGACTAGCTCCTACAATGAGCAGTTCTTC
CDR3 protein: CASSLGTSSYNEQFF

CDR3 length: 19
J gene: TRBJ2-4
V gene: TRBV21-1
clone size: .
D gene: .
CDR3 DNA: TGTGCCAGCAGCAACTCGGGACTAGCGGGATTGTTAGCCAAAAACATTCAGTACTTC
CDR3 protein: CASSNSGLAGLLAKNIQYF

CDR3 length: 16
J gene: TRBJ1-5
V gene: TRBV19
clone size: .
D gene: .
CDR3 DNA: TGTGCCAGTAGCATTATCAGGGTCAATAGCAATCAGCCCCAGCATTTT
CDR3 protein: CASSIIRVNSNQPQHF

CDR3 length: 13
J gene: TRBJ2-7
V gene: TRBV5-4
clone size: .
D gene: .
CDR3 DNA: TGTGCCAGCAGCTTGACGGGGGGCGCCGAGCAGTACTTC
CDR3 protein: CASSLTGGAEQYF

CDR3 length: 12
J gene: TRBJ1-2
V gene: TRBV19
clone size: .
D gene: .
CDR3 DNA: TGTGCCAGTAATGTAGCGGACTATGGCTACACCTTC
CDR3 protein: CASNVADYGYTF

CDR3 length: 12
J gene: TRBJ2-7
V gene: TRBV12-5
clone size: few
D gene: TRBD1
CDR3 DNA: TGTGCTAGTGGGACAGGGTCCTACGAGCAGTACTTC
CDR3 protein: CASGTGSYEQYF